Listed here is a single T cell receptor beta chain. The antigen remains undetermined. The data were obtained in a study of Tregs in tolerant kidney transplant recipients. Trimming shortened V by 6 bases and J by 0 bases, and 12 bases separated the two germline ends. Per germline, CDR1 SNHLY and CDR2 FYNNEI. The CDR3 length is 15 residues. General study points: Some patients' samples used different primers over time, so nucleotide sequences weren't comparable. Few patients were studied, so findings need validation in larger groups.

Repertoires were generated with immunoSEQ multiplex PCR, while TCRdb's copy carries only in-frame clones and drops some. The sample gives 50,000 to 65,000 clones, 87% of which show up once; roughly 4% is in the top ten. Related graft donors supplied nonmyeloablative bone marrow transplants, and mixed chimerism was transient. The source was CD4+ T cells from blood (PBMCs), collected 6 months after the transplant. This receptor was identified in a human patient who received a combined kidney and bone marrow transplant. The T cells may come from the graft donor. This sequence joins TRBV2 and TRBJ2-1, with D uncertain. The CDR3 sequence is CASSEAMSSYNEQFF. CDR3 nucleotides: TGTGCCAGCAGCGAGGCCATGAGCTCCTACAATGAGCAGTTCTTC.